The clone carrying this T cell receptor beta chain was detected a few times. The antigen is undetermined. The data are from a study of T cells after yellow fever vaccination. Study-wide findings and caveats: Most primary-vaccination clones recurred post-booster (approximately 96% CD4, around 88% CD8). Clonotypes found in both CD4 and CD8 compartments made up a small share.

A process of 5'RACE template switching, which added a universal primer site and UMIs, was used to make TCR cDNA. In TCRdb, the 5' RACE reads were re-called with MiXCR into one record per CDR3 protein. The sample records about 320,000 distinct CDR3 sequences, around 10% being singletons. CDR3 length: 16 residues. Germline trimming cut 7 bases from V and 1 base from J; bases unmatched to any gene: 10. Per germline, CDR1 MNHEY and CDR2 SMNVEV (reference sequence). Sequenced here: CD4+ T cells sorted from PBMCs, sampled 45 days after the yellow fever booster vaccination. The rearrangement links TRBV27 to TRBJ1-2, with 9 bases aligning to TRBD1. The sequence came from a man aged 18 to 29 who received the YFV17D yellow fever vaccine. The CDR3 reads CASTRRGTGFNYGYTF. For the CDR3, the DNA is TGTGCCAGCACCCGACGCGGGACAGGGTTTAACTATGGCTACACCTTC.